These 26 T cell receptor beta chains came from one sample sequenced in a study of T cell responses to AZD1222 COVID-19 vaccine. The table came from immunoSEQ multiplex PCR; TCRdb's copy has only in-frame clones and leaves some out. The table lists 35,000 to 55,000 clones, about four fifths of them singletons. Specimen: peripheral blood, collected 28 days after the second dose of the MenACWY control vaccine. The receptor source for this set is an adult who received the MenACWY meningococcal vaccine as a control.

J is TRBJ1-1 and V is TRBV28, with D unclear. V shed 4 bases and J shed 0 bases, with 15 bases lying between them. CDR1 and CDR2 from the germline V gene are MDHEN and SYDVKM. CDR3 length equals 16 residues. In DNA form, the CDR3 reads TGTGCCAGCAGTTCCCCGGAATCCGGTTTGAACACTGAAGCTTTCTTT. Its translation is CASSSPESGLNTEAFF.

The V call is TRBV28, the J call TRBJ1-3; D remains ambiguous. This CDR3 contains 15 residues. Germline CDR1 MDHEN, CDR2 SYDVKM. Trimming removed 7 bases from V and 0 bases from J, with 13 bases in between. CDR3 in DNA: TGTGCCAGCATAGGTAGGCTCCTCTCTGGAAACACCATATATTTT. It is translated as CASIGRLLSGNTIYF.

The chain couples TRBV7-6 to TRBJ1-2, with D uncertain. Germline CDR1 and CDR2: SGHVS and FNYEAQ. This CDR3 is 14 amino acids long. V shed 5 bases and J shed 8 bases, with 18 bases lying between them. CDR3 region: CASSPGLTWEGYTF. The CDR3 DNA is TGTGCCAGCAGCCCCGGGCTAACTTGGGAGGGCTACACCTTC. Looking up the rest from reference TRBV7-6 and TRBJ1-2 gives the full variable domain: GAGVSQSPRYKVTKRGQDVALRCDPISGHVSLYWYRQALGQGPEFLTYFNYEAQQDKSGLPNDRFSAERPEGSISTLTIQRTEQRDSAMYRCASSPGLTWEGYTFGSGTRLTVV.

The rearrangement joins TRBV5-1 to TRBJ2-5; D ambiguous. The CDR3 is made up of 13 amino acids. V lost 0 bases to trimming and J lost 3 bases, with 6 bases between them. Looked up from germline, CDR1 is SGHRS and CDR2 is YFSETQ. The CDR3 reads CASSLDSKETQYF. The CDR3 DNA follows: TGCGCCAGCAGCTTGGACAGTAAAGAGACCCAGTACTTC.

In its sample, this clone is medium-sized. The chain links TRBV19 to TRBJ1-6, with 9 bases aligning to TRBD1. Germline CDR1 is LNHDA and CDR2 is SQIVND (reference sequence). V was pared by 6 bases and J by 9 bases, with 9 bases of the junction left unmatched. The CDR3 totals 15 residues. DNA for the CDR3: TGTGCCAGTAGACCGGGACAGGGTATACGTTCACCCCTCCACTTT. Protein sequence: CASRPGQGIRSPLHF.

This clone was observed a single time. The chain uses TRBV7-8 and TRBJ1-5, with 9 nucleotides matching TRBD1. The germline V gene encodes CDR1 SGHVS and CDR2 FQNEAQ. The CDR3 runs 15 residues. V was clipped by 5 bases and J by 5 bases; unmatched bases: 7. The CDR3 DNA is TGTGCCAGCAGCAACCGACAGGGGGTGCATCAGCCCCAGCATTTT. Encoded protein: CASSNRQGVHQPQHF.

The genes are TRBV2 and TRBJ1-5; tentatively, D is TRBD1 (5 bases). Germline lookup yields CDR1 SNHLY and CDR2 FYNNEI. The CDR3 consists of 19 residues. Trimming pared 3 bases from V and 2 bases from J, leaving 23 bases between. CDR3 in amino acids: CASSDPSTRVRGRNQPQHF. For the CDR3, the DNA is TGTGCCAGCAGTGACCCTTCCACGCGGGTACGGGGACGCAATCAGCCCCAGCATTTT. Based on the CDR3 plus reference TRBV2 and TRBJ1-5, the full variable domain is EPEVTQTPSHQVTQMGQEVILRCVPISNHLYFYWYRQILGQKVEFLVSFYNNEISEKSEIFDDQFSVERPDGSNFTLKIRSTKLEDSAMYFCASSDPSTRVRGRNQPQHFGDGTRLSIL.

The V and J genes are TRBV11-2 and TRBJ1-3, with D possibly matching TRBD1 (5 bases). The length of the CDR3 is 17 residues. Trimming left V 4 bases short and J 2 bases short, with 18 bases between. The germline V gene has CDR1 SGHAT and CDR2 FQNNGV. CDR3 region: CASSSLETANPGNTIYF. The CDR3 DNA follows: TGTGCCAGCAGCTCTCTGGAGACAGCTAACCCTGGAAACACCATATATTTT.

The chain recombines TRBV29-1 with TRBJ1-4, with a tentative D call TRBD1 (5 bases). The germline V gene has CDR1 SQVTM and CDR2 ANQGSEA. The CDR3 is 13 amino acids. Trimming left V 4 bases short and J 3 bases short, with 9 bases between. The CDR3 spells CSVAGWSNEKLFF. CDR3 nucleotides: TGCAGCGTTGCAGGGTGGTCTAATGAAAAACTGTTTTTT.

This clone has a handful of counts. This chain uses TRBV18 with TRBJ2-1; D may match TRBD1 or TRBD2 (5 bases each). This CDR3 is 17 amino acids long. Between the trimmed V and J ends, which lost 1 base and 4 bases, there was a span of 17 bases. Per germline, CDR1 KGHSH and CDR2 LQKENI. The DNA for the CDR3 is TGTGCCAGCTCACCACTCGGGTCGGGGACCCCTTACAATGAGCAGTTCTTC. Translated: CASSPLGSGTPYNEQFF.

This clone occurred once. The chain is built from TRBV7-9 and TRBJ2-7, with a tentative D call TRBD2 (5 bases). The V end lost 4 bases, the J end lost 4 bases, and 17 bases lay between the germline ends. The germline V gene has CDR1 SEHNR and CDR2 FQNEAQ (reference sequence). The CDR3 covers 15 residues. In nucleotides, the CDR3 is TGTGCCAGCAGCTCCGGCGGGCTAGATGGATACGAGCAGTACTTC. This encodes CASSSGGLDGYEQYF. Supplemented by reference TRBV7-9 and TRBJ2-7, the full variable domain reads DTGVSQNPRHKITKRGQNVTFRCDPISEHNRLYWYRQTLGQGPEFLTYFQNEAQLEKSRLLSDRFSAERPKGSFSTLEIQRTEQGDSAMYLCASSSGGLDGYEQYFGPGTRLTVT.

The chain has TRBV19 and TRBJ2-7, with D perhaps TRBD1 or TRBD2 (5 bases each). Germline CDR1 reads LNHDA; CDR2 reads SQIVND (reference sequence). The CDR3 extends over 15 amino acids. Trimming removed 3 bases from V and 3 bases from J, with 15 bases in between. The CDR3 protein is CASSIQRDGRYEQYF. In DNA, the CDR3 is TGTGCCAGTAGTATTCAACGGGACGGACGCTACGAGCAGTACTTC. The variable domain in full, with the rest retrieved from reference TRBV19 and TRBJ2-7, is DGGITQSPKYLFRKEGQNVTLSCEQNLNHDAMYWYRQDPGQGLRLIYYSQIVNDFQKGDIAEGYSVSREKKESFPLTVTSAQKNPTAFYLCASSIQRDGRYEQYFGPGTRLTVT.

The V and J genes are TRBV30 and TRBJ2-3; D ambiguous. This CDR3 spans 14 amino acids. V lost 4 bases to trimming and J lost 1 base, with 12 bases between them. Germline V CDR1 and CDR2: GTSNPN, SVGIG (reference sequence). CDR3 region: CAWKVGRGTDTQYF. CDR3 in DNA: TGTGCCTGGAAGGTGGGTAGGGGCACAGATACGCAGTATTTT. Supplemented by reference TRBV30 and TRBJ2-3, the full variable domain reads SQTIHQWPATLVQPVGSPLSLECTVEGTSNPNLYWYRQAAGRGLQLLFYSVGIGQISSEVPQNLSASRPQDRQFILSSKKLLLSDSGFYLCAWKVGRGTDTQYFGPGTRLTVL.

CDR3 residues: CASSRRSNQPQHF. The CDR3, as DNA: TGTGCCAGCTCACGGCGGTCCAATCAGCCCCAGCATTTT. This chain connects TRBV6-5 to TRBJ1-5; D remains unclear. Germline loops: CDR1 MNHEY, CDR2 SVGAGI. This CDR3 contains 13 residues. V was pared by 8 bases and J by 3 bases, with 11 bases between.

This clone rates as medium-sized (0.01 to 0.1%). The same CDR3 also results from other DNA sequences found in this sample. The chain carries TRBV7-2 and TRBJ2-5; a weak D match, TRBD2 (5 bases). V lost 1 base to trimming and J lost 5 bases, with 11 bases between them. The germline CDR1 and CDR2 sequences are SGHTA and FQGNSA. The CDR3 is made up of 14 amino acids. The CDR3 DNA reads TGTGCCAGCAGCTTAGGCGGAGGCCGGGAGACCCAGTACTTC. This gives the protein CASSLGGGRETQYF.

J is TRBJ2-2 and V is TRBV28, with 11 bases matching TRBD2. V dropped 6 bases and J dropped 4; count of bases not matched to a gene: 4. This CDR3 has 15 residues. The germline gives CDR1 MDHEN, CDR2 SYDVKM. In DNA form, the CDR3 reads TGTGCCAGCAGCCGCGGGACTAGCGGCACCGGGGAGCTGTTTTTT. Its translation: CASSRGTSGTGELFF.

The genes are TRBV16 and TRBJ2-1; 8 bases map to TRBD2. V shed 5 bases and J 5 bases; nucleotides not matched to a gene: 8. The CDR3 runs 15 residues. CDR1 and CDR2 (germline): KGHSY, FQNENV. The CDR3 region has the DNA TGTGCCAGCAGCTTCGGGTATAGCGGGAACAATGAGCAGTTCTTC. Translating it yields CASSFGYSGNNEQFF. Drawing the rest from reference TRBV16 and TRBJ2-1, the complete variable domain is GEEVAQTPKHLVRGEGQKAKLYCAPIKGHSYVFWYQQVLKNEFKFLISFQNENVFDETGMPKERFSAKCLPNSPCSLEIQATKLEDSAVYFCASSFGYSGNNEQFFGPGTRLTVL.

This chain connects TRBV5-6 to TRBJ1-4, with D hard to call. Germline values: CDR1 SGHDT, CDR2 YYEEEE. V lost 6 bases, J lost 0 bases, and 9 bases lay in between. The CDR3 is 14 residues long. CDR3 coding DNA: TGTGCCAGCAACCCAAGGACAACTAATGAAAAACTGTTTTTT. Translation: CASNPRTTNEKLFF.

This clone was found once. This chain uses TRBV2 with TRBJ2-5; D is perhaps TRBD2 (5 bases). CDR3 size: 15 residues. Germline V gene sequence: CDR1 SNHLY, CDR2 FYNNEI. V gave up 6 bases and J gave up 0 bases, with 14 bases separating them. CDR3 sequence reads: CASRRIGLDQETQYF. In DNA, the CDR3 is TGTGCCAGCAGACGAATAGGACTCGACCAAGAGACCCAGTACTTC.

The rearrangement joins TRBV5-1 to TRBJ2-3, with 11 nucleotides matching TRBD2. The V segment lost 4 bases and the J segment 0 bases; nucleotides outside the gene matches: 4. CDR1 and CDR2 from the germline V gene are SGHRS and YFSETQ. The length of the CDR3 is 16 residues. CDR3 nucleotide sequence: TGCGCCAGCAGCGTGGGACTAGCGGCTAGCACAGATACGCAGTATTTT. Amino acids: CASSVGLAASTDTQYF.

The V gene is TRBV19, the J gene TRBJ2-6; D unresolved. This CDR3 spans 17 amino acids. From germline, CDR1 is LNHDA and CDR2 SQIVND (reference sequence). Trimming pared 1 base from V and 0 bases from J, leaving 10 bases between. CDR3 DNA: TGTGCCAGTAGTATAGGGATCACCAGCTCTGGGGCCAACGTCCTGACTTTC. This translates into CASSIGITSSGANVLTF.

The gene calls are TRBV3-1 (or the pseudogene TRBV3-2) and TRBJ1-4; no firm D call. Germline CDR1 is LGHDT and CDR2 is YNNKEL (reference sequence). V gave up 2 bases and J gave up 5 bases, with 12 bases separating them. CDR3 size: 15 residues. CDR3 region: CASSQTRAPNEKLFF. CDR3 DNA: TGTGCCAGCAGCCAAACCCGGGCCCCAAATGAAAAACTGTTTTTT.

V usage is TRBV14 and J usage is TRBJ2-5; possibly TRBD1 or TRBD2 for D (5 bases each). Germline V CDR1 and CDR2: SGHDN, FVKESK. The V end was cut by 4 bases, the J end by 3 bases, with 12 bases between. CDR3 length: 14 amino acids. CDR3: CASSRDRRKETQYF. Written as DNA, the CDR3 is TGTGCCAGCAGCCGGGACCGCCGAAAAGAGACCCAGTACTTC.

This clone was counted ten times or more. The V call is TRBV7-2, the J call TRBJ2-7; TRBD2 agrees at 13 bases. V lost 4 bases to trimming and J lost 5 bases; unmatched junction nucleotides: 8. Germline V lookup: CDR1 SGHTA, CDR2 FQGNSA. The CDR3 loop spans 16 amino acids. CDR3 region: CASSSPLGLAGDEQYF. The DNA for the CDR3 is TGTGCCAGCAGCTCACCTTTAGGACTAGCGGGAGACGAGCAGTACTTC. Using reference TRBV7-2 and TRBJ2-7 for the parts outside the CDR3, the full variable domain is GAGVSQSPSNKVTEKGKDVELRCDPISGHTALYWYRQSLGQGLEFLIYFQGNSAPDKSGLPSDRFSAERTGGSVSTLTIQRTQQEDSAVYLCASSSPLGLAGDEQYFGPGTRLTVT.

The gene calls are TRBV5-1 and TRBJ2-7, with D perhaps matching TRBD1 (5 bases). Trimming stripped 2 bases from V and 2 bases from J, with 8 bases between. The length of the CDR3 is 13 residues. Germline V gene lookup returns CDR1 SGHRS and CDR2 YFSETQ. CDR3: CASSFQGTYEQYF. The CDR3 DNA reads as TGCGCCAGCAGCTTTCAGGGAACCTACGAGCAGTACTTC. The variable domain in full, completed from reference TRBV5-1 and TRBJ2-7, reads KAGVTQTPRYLIKTRGQQVTLSCSPISGHRSVSWYQQTPGQGLQFLFEYFSETQRNKGNFPGRFSGRQFSNSRSEMNVSTLELGDSALYLCASSFQGTYEQYFGPGTRLTVT.

V is TRBV5-1 and J is TRBJ2-5, with 7 bases matching TRBD2. Germline trimming cut 1 base from V and 0 bases from J; bases unmatched to any gene: 6. CDR3 length equals 16 residues. Per the germline V gene, CDR1 is SGHRS and CDR2 is YFSETQ. CDR3 sequence: CASSLWKGLHQETQYF. The CDR3 DNA reads as TGCGCCAGCAGCTTGTGGAAGGGACTACACCAAGAGACCCAGTACTTC.